The 27 T cell receptor beta chains below come from one sample, sequenced in a study of Graves' ophthalmopathy and Graves' hyperthyroidism (dated by TCRdb to the late 2010s). For sequencing, an Illumina HiSeq 2000 was employed. For repertoire sequencing, TCR beta CDR3 regions were amplified from RNA transcripts. The first round was an RT-PCR using HTBI primers with the Qiagen OneStep RT-PCR kit, and this first round was followed by a second-round multiplex PCR, then size selection and purification. The public sequencing data were trimmed at Q25 with fastp and processed into clonotypes with MiXCR by TCRdb, which kept only in-frame beta chains. When rows share a CDR3 protein, they turn into one entry using the most common DNA and genes. A total of over 450,000 distinct CDR3 sequences appear in this sample, 13% to 15% of them only once. The biggest ten clones account for 8% to 10% of the sample. The sequencing input was blood. The receptors shown here come from a woman between 25 and 40 years old with Graves' ophthalmopathy. Donor details come from another sample of the same person, matched by shared clones.

This clonotype was seen at least ten times. A read error may account for a junction end that differs from germline. The chain links TRBV28 to TRBJ2-4; 8 positions agree with TRBD1. Looked up from germline, CDR1 is MDHEN and CDR2 is SYDVKM. CDR3 length: 17 residues. The CDR3 sequence: CASREDRGRFSKNIKYF. CDR3 DNA: TGTGCCAGCAGGGAAGACAGGGGACGGTTCTCCAAAAACATTAAGTACTTC.

Many counts were recorded for this clonotype. The CDR3 protein is CASSSNDRGGGYTF. For the CDR3, the DNA is TGTGCCAGCAGCTCAAACGACAGGGGAGGTGGCTACACCTTC. V usage is TRBV7-9 and J usage is TRBJ1-2, with 8 bases that match TRBD1. Germline values: CDR1 SEHNR, CDR2 FQNEAQ (reference sequence). The CDR3 sequence is 14 residues long. V was clipped by 4 bases and J by 7 bases; unmatched bases: 8.

This clonotype was observed many times. This rearrangement joins TRBV28 to TRBJ2-7; D is perhaps TRBD1 or TRBD2 (6 bases each). The CDR3 loop spans 15 amino acids. V shed 2 bases and J shed 2 bases, with 13 bases lying between them. Germline CDR1 MDHEN, CDR2 SYDVKM. The CDR3 nucleotides are TGTGCCAGCAGTTTAGGGGGGCAGGCCACCTACGAGCAGTACTTC. Translation: CASSLGGQATYEQYF.

This clonotype appeared a few times. The chain combines TRBV9 with TRBJ1-1, with TRBD1 matching 12 bases. Germline V gives CDR1 SGDLS, CDR2 YYNGEE. CDR3 length: 16 residues. V lost 3 bases and J lost 5; bases outside the gene matches: 8. In nucleotides, the CDR3 is TGTGCCAGCAGCGCTGGGACAGGGGGCGGGGGTACTGAAGCTTTCTTT. Translated: CASSAGTGGGGTEAFF.

This clonotype was found many times. This rearrangement joins TRBV7-6 to TRBJ2-2; 10 bases line up with TRBD2. Germline lookup yields CDR1 SGHVS and CDR2 FNYEAQ. The CDR3 runs to 16 residues. V was pared by 3 bases and J by 7 bases, with 8 bases of the junction left unmatched. CDR3 DNA sequence: TGTGCCAGCAGCTTCCTAGCGGGGGAACTGAGCGGGGAGCTGTTTTTT. Translation gives CASSFLAGELSGELFF.

The chain uses TRBV6-1 and TRBJ2-6; unclear D gene. Germline V gene lookup returns CDR1 MNHNS and CDR2 SASEGT. CDR3 size: 15 residues. The germline V and J ends were trimmed by 4 bases and 0 bases, with 7 bases remaining between them. CDR3: CASSVVSSGANVLTF. CDR3 nucleotide sequence: TGTGCCAGCAGTGTTGTCAGCTCTGGGGCCAACGTCCTGACTTTC.

This clonotype was seen at least ten times. The chain carries TRBV11-2 and TRBJ2-7; 7 nucleotides agree with TRBD2. CDR1 SGHAT and CDR2 FQNNGV come from the germline V gene. With V trimmed by 6 bases and J by 0 bases, 5 bases remained unmatched. The CDR3 has 14 residues. This CDR3 reads CASRESGNSYEQYF. The CDR3 DNA reads TGTGCCAGCAGGGAGAGCGGGAACTCCTACGAGCAGTACTTC.

This clonotype was picked up many times. The chain employs TRBV28 and TRBJ1-2; a weak D match, TRBD1 (5 bases). The germline V gene encodes CDR1 MDHEN and CDR2 SYDVKM. The length of the CDR3 is 15 residues. V was trimmed by 5 bases and J by 1 base, leaving 14 bases between them. Written as DNA, the CDR3 is TGTGCCAGCAGTCCCCCCGCCAGGGATAACTATGGCTACACCTTC. This codes for CASSPPARDNYGYTF.

About this clonotype: A read error may produce the germline difference seen at one junction end. The chain combines TRBV12-3 or TRBV12-4 with TRBJ2-4; D is possibly TRBD2 (5 bases). The length of the CDR3 is 17 residues. In DNA form, the CDR3 reads TGTGCCAGCAGTTTAATCCCGGGAATAGACCCCAAAAACATTAAGTACTTC. Translation: CASSLIPGIDPKNIKYF.

This clonotype has at least ten counts. This chain links TRBV12-3 or TRBV12-4 with TRBJ2-7; D is tentatively TRBD1 or TRBD2 (5 bases each). This CDR3 has 13 amino acids. V lost 3 bases and J lost 1, with 7 bases in between. Written as DNA, the CDR3 is TGTGCCAGCAGTTTCGGGGCTTCCTACGAGCAGTACTTC. It translates to CASSFGASYEQYF.

A few counts support this clonotype. The V call is TRBV5-6, the J call TRBJ2-5, with D perhaps being TRBD1 or TRBD2 (5 bases each). Germline CDR1 and CDR2: SGHDT and YYEEEE. With 7 bases removed from V and 4 bases from J, the gap between germline ends came to 20 bases. The CDR3 covers 15 residues. CDR3 coding DNA: TGTGCCAGCCACTTCCGTGAGCTTGGGGGAGAGACCCAGTACTTC. Protein sequence: CASHFRELGGETQYF. The full variable domain, rest sourced from reference TRBV5-6 and TRBJ2-5, is DAGVTQSPTHLIKTRGQQVTLRCSPKSGHDTVSWYQQALGQGPQFIFQYYEEEERQRGNFPDRFSGHQFPNYSSELNVNALLLGDSALYLCASHFRELGGETQYFGPGTRLLVL.

The chain combines TRBV20-1 with TRBJ2-5; D may be TRBD1 (6 bases). Germline values: CDR1 DFQATT, CDR2 SNEGSKA (reference sequence). CDR3 length equals 17 residues. Deletions cut 2 bases from V and 4 bases from J, with 23 bases between. The chain's CDR3 is CSARPWRRAPRGETQYF. The CDR3 coding sequence is TGCAGTGCTAGACCCTGGAGGCGGGCTCCCAGGGGAGAGACCCAGTACTTC.

The chain has TRBV5-1 and TRBJ1-1; 7 bases agree with TRBD1. Germline CDR1 and CDR2: SGHRS and YFSETQ. J gave up 3 bases and V 0 bases, and 5 bases lay outside the gene matches. This CDR3 region has 15 residues. DNA for the CDR3: TGCGCCAGCAGCTTGGAGGACAGGAGGTACACTGAAGCTTTCTTT. Its translation is CASSLEDRRYTEAFF.

At least ten counts were recorded for this clonotype. The chain links TRBV7-9 to TRBJ1-1; D may be TRBD1 (6 bases). Trimming took off 7 bases at V and 8 bases at J, with 20 bases between the two ends. The germline V gene encodes CDR1 SEHNR and CDR2 FQNEAQ (reference sequence). The CDR3 loop spans 14 amino acids. The CDR3 is CASTRSGQQIEAFF. CDR3 coding DNA: TGTGCCAGCACCCGTTCCGGACAGCAGATAGAAGCTTTCTTT. Combining the CDR3 with reference TRBV7-9 and TRBJ1-1 gives the whole variable domain DTGVSQNPRHKITKRGQNVTFRCDPISEHNRLYWYRQTLGQGPEFLTYFQNEAQLEKSRLLSDRFSAERPKGSFSTLEIQRTEQGDSAMYLCASTRSGQQIEAFFGQGTRLTVV.

This clonotype was seen repeatedly, ten times or more. The gene calls are TRBV28 and TRBJ2-7; D not resolved. The germline CDR1 and CDR2 sequences are MDHEN and SYDVKM. The CDR3 length is 12 residues. Trimming shortened V by 6 bases and J by 6 bases, and 12 bases separated the two germline ends. CDR3 protein: CASSSTLSEQYF. In DNA form, the CDR3 reads TGTGCCAGCAGCTCCACCCTCAGCGAGCAGTACTTC.

This clonotype was picked up many times. The genes are TRBV28 and TRBJ1-5; D might be TRBD1 (5 bases). CDR3 size: 13 residues. Between the trimmed V and J ends, which lost 11 bases and 4 bases, there was a span of 15 bases. CDR1 is MDHEN, CDR2 SYDVKM, per germline. The CDR3 is CAHTGRGNQPQHF. The CDR3, as DNA: TGTGCCCATACGGGGAGGGGTAATCAGCCCCAGCATTTT.

This clonotype appeared many times. V and J are TRBV2 and TRBJ2-4; either TRBD1 or TRBD2 may supply D (5 bases each). CDR3 length: 15 amino acids. Per the germline V gene, CDR1 is SNHLY and CDR2 is FYNNEI. Trimming removed 2 bases at V and 1 base at J, with 9 bases between. CDR3 DNA sequence: TGTGCCAGCAGTGAAACGGGGCTGGCCAAAAACATTCAGTACTTC. Its translation: CASSETGLAKNIQYF.

This clonotype was found many times. The J gene is TRBJ1-2, the V gene TRBV2, with TRBD1 as a possible D gene (5 bases). CDR1 is SNHLY, CDR2 FYNNEI, per germline. Trimming cost V 5 bases and J 5 bases, with 15 bases left between them. The CDR3 has 14 residues. The CDR3 DNA reads TGTGCCAGCAGTCACCCGGGACGGGATTATGGCTACACCTTC. It encodes CASSHPGRDYGYTF.

In this sample, this clonotype turned up many times. CDR3 nucleotides: TGTGCCACCAGTGCAGGGGGCGGAGAGACCCAGTACTTC. It translates to CATSAGGGETQYF. The chain employs TRBV24-1 and TRBJ2-5, with 8 bases that match TRBD1. The V gene end was trimmed by 5 bases and the J gene end by 4 bases; junction bases not matched to a gene: 2. From germline, CDR1 is KGHDR and CDR2 SFDVKD. The CDR3 is 13 residues long.

V is TRBV5-1 and J is TRBJ1-6; 9 nucleotides align to TRBD1. Germline V gives CDR1 SGHRS, CDR2 YFSETQ. The V segment lost 0 bases and the J segment 7 bases; nucleotides outside the gene matches: 8. This CDR3 has 17 residues. DNA of the CDR3: TGCGCCAGCAGCTTGGGGACAGGGGCTTCTATCAATTCACCCCTCCACTTT. Encoded protein: CASSLGTGASINSPLHF.

The chain uses TRBV12-3 or TRBV12-4 and TRBJ1-2, with 10 bases matching TRBD1. CDR3 size: 15 residues. J was trimmed by 5 bases and V by 6 bases; bases with no gene match: 9. The CDR3 region has the DNA TGTGCCAGCAGCCCAAGCGGGACAGGGGCTTATGGCTACACCTTC. Translating gives CASSPSGTGAYGYTF.

Ten or more counts support this clonotype. The chain has TRBV6-1 and TRBJ1-5; no definite D call. Looked up from germline, CDR1 is MNHNS and CDR2 is SASEGT. This CDR3 contains 15 residues. Trimming shortened V by 8 bases and J by 4 bases, and 18 bases separated the two germline ends. CDR3 bases: TGTGCCAGCGATACACATTCCTACCAAAATCAGCCCCAGCATTTT. Translated: CASDTHSYQNQPQHF.

This clonotype has at least ten counts. The rearrangement joins TRBV20-1 to TRBJ2-7, with D possibly being TRBD2 (5 bases). Looked up from germline, CDR1 is DFQATT and CDR2 is SNEGSKA (reference sequence). V dropped 0 bases and J dropped 7 bases, with 16 bases sitting between them. There are 14 residues in the CDR3. The CDR3 DNA sequence: TGCAGTGCTAGAGATTCACGGTTTTCGGGGGAGCAGTACTTC. It encodes CSARDSRFSGEQYF.

This clonotype was detected many times. This chain connects TRBV28 to TRBJ2-7, with 10 bases that match TRBD1. Germline V gene lookup returns CDR1 MDHEN and CDR2 SYDVKM. CDR3 length: 17 amino acids. The V and J ends lost 6 bases and 5 bases, in that order; junction bases with no gene match: 16. The CDR3 sequence: CASSQKHPETGGHEQYF. The DNA of the CDR3 is TGTGCCAGCAGCCAAAAACACCCCGAGACAGGGGGCCACGAGCAGTACTTC.

The chain combines TRBV12-3 or TRBV12-4 with TRBJ2-7, with 12 bases fitting TRBD2. The CDR3 loop spans 16 amino acids. V shed 6 bases and J 0 bases; nucleotides not matched to a gene: 6. DNA for the CDR3: TGTGCCAGCAGGTCCGGGACTAGCGGGTCCTCCTACGAGCAGTACTTC. This translates into CASRSGTSGSSYEQYF.

The table lists this clonotype with a few counts. This sequence may be a read error, since a much larger clone differs from it by one base. The rearrangement uses TRBV12-5 and TRBJ1-6, with 7 bases lining up with TRBD1. Germline V gene data show CDR1 as LGHNT and CDR2 as FRNRAP. The CDR3 length is 19 residues. For the CDR3, the DNA is TGTGCTAGTGGTTTGGTAACGGGGACAGAAAGCTCCTATAATCCACCCCTCCACTTT. Its translation is CASGLVTGTESSYNPPLHF.

This clonotype was counted at least ten times. The chain combines TRBV11-2 with TRBJ2-5, with 13 bases lining up with TRBD2. V was clipped by 5 bases and J by 3 bases; unmatched bases: 9. This CDR3 region has 17 residues. Germline V lookup: CDR1 SGHAT, CDR2 FQNNGV. CDR3 sequence (DNA): TGTGCCAGCAGCGGAGTGGGGACTAGCGGGGCAAAAGAGACCCAGTACTTC. It yields the protein CASSGVGTSGAKETQYF.